This T cell receptor (beta chain) was observed in a study of siplizumab effects on memory and regulatory T cells. Comments on this clone: The antigen is not known.

V was cut by 1 base and J by 2 bases, with 3 bases left in between. This CDR3 spans 13 amino acids. The germline V gene encodes CDR1 SGHTA and CDR2 FQGTGA. Broader study findings: No naive or memory phenotype could be assigned to roughly 80-96% of proliferating clones. Proliferating siplizumab-culture Tregs lacked confirmation of suppressive function.

Here immunoSEQ multiplex PCR was the method, and the copy in TCRdb shows in-frame clones only, minus some. The sample shows tens of thousands of clones, nearly 98% of them seen only once. Material: naive CD4+ T cells sorted from blood. The chain has TRBV7-3 and TRBJ1-3, with unresolved D. This clonotype originated in a human donor in good health. The CDR3 reads CASSLMAGNTIYF. The CDR3 nucleotides read TGTGCCAGCAGCTTAATGGCTGGAAACACCATATATTTT.